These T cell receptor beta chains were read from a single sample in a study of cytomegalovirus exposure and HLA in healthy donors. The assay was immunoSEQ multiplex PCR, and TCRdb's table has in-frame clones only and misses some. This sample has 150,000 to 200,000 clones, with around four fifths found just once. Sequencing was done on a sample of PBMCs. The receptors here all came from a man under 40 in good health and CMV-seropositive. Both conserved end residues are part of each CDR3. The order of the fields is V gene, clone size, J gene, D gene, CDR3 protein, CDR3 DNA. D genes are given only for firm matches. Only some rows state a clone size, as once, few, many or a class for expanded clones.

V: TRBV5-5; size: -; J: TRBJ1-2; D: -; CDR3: CASRQGTYGYTF; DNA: TGTGCCAGCAGACAGGGAACCTATGGCTACACCTTC
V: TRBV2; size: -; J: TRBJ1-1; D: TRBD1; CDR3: CASTRTGMNTEAFF; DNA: TGTGCCAGCACAAGGACAGGAATGAACACTGAAGCTTTCTTT
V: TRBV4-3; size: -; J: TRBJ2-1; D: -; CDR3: CASSQRGSEQFF; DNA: TGCGCCAGCAGCCAAAGGGGGTCTGAGCAGTTCTTC
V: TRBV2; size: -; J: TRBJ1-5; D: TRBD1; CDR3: CASSVDRGQGQPQHF; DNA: TGTGCCAGCAGTGTGGACAGGGGGCAGGGGCAGCCCCAGCATTTT
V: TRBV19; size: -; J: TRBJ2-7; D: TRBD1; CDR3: CASSAGTGREQYF; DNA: TGTGCCAGTAGTGCAGGGACAGGGAGGGAGCAGTACTTC
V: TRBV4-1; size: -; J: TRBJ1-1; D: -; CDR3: CASRKRREENTEAFF; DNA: TGCGCCAGCAGAAAGAGACGGGAGGAGAACACTGAAGCTTTCTTT
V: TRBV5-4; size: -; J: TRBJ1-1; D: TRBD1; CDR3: CASSFPGQGEAFF; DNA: TGTGCCAGCAGCTTCCCGGGACAGGGTGAGGCTTTCTTT
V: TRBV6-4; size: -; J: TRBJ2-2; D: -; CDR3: CASTVAANTGELFF; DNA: TGTGCCAGCACGGTCGCCGCGAACACCGGGGAGCTGTTTTTT
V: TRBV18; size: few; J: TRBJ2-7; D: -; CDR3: CASSLFDSPYEQYF; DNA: TGTGCCAGCTCACTTTTCGACTCCCCGTACGAGCAGTACTTC
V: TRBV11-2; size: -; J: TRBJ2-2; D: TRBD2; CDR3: CASSSGLVLGGELFF; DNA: TGTGCCAGCAGCTCCGGACTAGTCCTCGGCGGGGAGCTGTTTTTT
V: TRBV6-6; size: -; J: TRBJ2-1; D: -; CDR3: CASSVYNEQFF; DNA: TGTGCCAGCAGTGTATACAATGAGCAGTTCTTC
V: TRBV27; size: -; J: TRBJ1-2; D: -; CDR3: CASSPFSGVGYTF; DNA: TGTGCCAGCAGTCCTTTCTCCGGGGTCGGCTACACCTTC
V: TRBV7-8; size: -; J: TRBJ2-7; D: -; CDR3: CASSWNTGSYEQYF; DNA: TGTGCCAGCAGCTGGAACACAGGATCCTACGAGCAGTACTTC
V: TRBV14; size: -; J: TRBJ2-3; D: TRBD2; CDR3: CASSLPQWRGAVDTQYF; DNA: TGTGCCAGCAGCCTCCCTCAGTGGCGGGGGGCCGTGGATACGCAGTATTTT
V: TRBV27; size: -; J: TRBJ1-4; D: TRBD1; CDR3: CASSLSLPNGQGDWGKLFF; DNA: TGTGCCAGCAGTTTATCCTTACCGAACGGACAGGGGGATTGGGGAAAACTGTTTTTT
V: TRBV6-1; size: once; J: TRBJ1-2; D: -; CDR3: CASSDLRDTF; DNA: TGTGCCAGCAGTGACCTACGTGACACCTTC
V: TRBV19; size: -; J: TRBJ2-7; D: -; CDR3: CASGQGTSEQYF; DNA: TGTGCCAGCGGACAGGGGACTAGCGAGCAGTACTTC
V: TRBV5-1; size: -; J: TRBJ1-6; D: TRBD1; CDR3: CASSLGQRVGQGEAPLHF; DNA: TGCGCCAGCAGCTTGGGTCAAAGGGTCGGACAGGGTGAGGCACCCCTCCACTTT
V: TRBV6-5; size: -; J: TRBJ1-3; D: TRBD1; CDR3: CASSRDSTGNTIYF; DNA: TGTGCCAGCAGTAGGGACAGCACGGGAAACACCATATATTTT
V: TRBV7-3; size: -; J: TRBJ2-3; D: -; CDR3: CASSPLGRGTDTQYF; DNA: TGTGCCAGCAGCCCCTTAGGACGAGGGACAGATACGCAGTATTTT
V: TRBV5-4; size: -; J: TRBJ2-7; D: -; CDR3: CASSPGGLSSYEQYF; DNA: TGTGCCAGCAGCCCGGGGGGCCTAAGCTCCTACGAGCAGTACTTC
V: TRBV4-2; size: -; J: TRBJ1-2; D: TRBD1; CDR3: CASSQVGGTGNFNYGYTF; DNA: TGTGCCAGCAGCCAAGTGGGAGGGACAGGGAACTTTAACTATGGCTACACCTTC
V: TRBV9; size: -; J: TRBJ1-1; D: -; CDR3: CASSQDSSTEAFF; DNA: TGTGCCAGCAGCCAGGACAGTTCCACTGAAGCTTTCTTT
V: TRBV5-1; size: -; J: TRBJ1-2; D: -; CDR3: CASSLAGLAGYTF; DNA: TGCGCCAGCAGCTTGGCAGGGTTGGCTGGCTACACCTTC
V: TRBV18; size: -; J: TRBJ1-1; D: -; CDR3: CASSQRPSGDTEAFF; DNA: TGTGCCAGCTCCCAACGGCCTTCCGGGGACACTGAAGCTTTCTTT
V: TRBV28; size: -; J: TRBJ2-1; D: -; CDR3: CASSRPTGFYNEQFF; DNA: TGTGCCAGCAGTCGCCCGACAGGTTTCTACAATGAGCAGTTCTTC
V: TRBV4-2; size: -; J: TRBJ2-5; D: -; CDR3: CASSQVNRDKETQYF; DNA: TGTGCCAGCAGCCAAGTGAACAGGGACAAAGAGACCCAGTACTTC
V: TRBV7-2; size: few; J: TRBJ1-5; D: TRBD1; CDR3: CASSFMTGGSPQPQHF; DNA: TGTGCCAGCAGCTTCATGACAGGGGGAAGTCCCCAGCCCCAGCATTTT
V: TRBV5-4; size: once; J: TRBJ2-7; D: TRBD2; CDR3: CASSLGGLAAYEQYF; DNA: TGTGCCAGCAGCTTGGGGGGACTAGCGGCGTACGAGCAGTACTTC
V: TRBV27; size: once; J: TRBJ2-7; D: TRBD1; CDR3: CASSRDRVSFNEQYF; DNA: TGTGCCAGCAGTCGAGACAGGGTAAGCTTCAACGAGCAGTACTTC
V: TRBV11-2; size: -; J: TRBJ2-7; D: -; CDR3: CASSLSRDNQYF; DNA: TGTGCCAGCAGCTTAAGCCGGGACAACCAGTACTTC
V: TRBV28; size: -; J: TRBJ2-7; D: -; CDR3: CASSSQGQEQYF; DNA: TGTGCCAGCAGTTCTCAGGGGCAGGAGCAGTACTTC
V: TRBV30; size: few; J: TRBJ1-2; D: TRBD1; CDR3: CAHTSQGDYTF; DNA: TGTGCTCATACTTCCCAGGGGGACTACACCTTC
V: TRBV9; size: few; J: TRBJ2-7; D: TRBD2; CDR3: CASSVGKLAVRGEQYF; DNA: TGTGCCAGCAGCGTAGGCAAACTAGCGGTGCGGGGCGAGCAGTACTTC
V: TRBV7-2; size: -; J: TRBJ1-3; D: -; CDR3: CASSFTGNSGNTIYF; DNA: TGTGCCAGCAGCTTCACAGGGAACTCTGGAAACACCATATATTTT
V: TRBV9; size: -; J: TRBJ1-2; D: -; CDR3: CASSASKGVRYGYTF; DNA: TGTGCCAGCAGCGCGTCAAAGGGGGTGCGCTATGGCTACACCTTC
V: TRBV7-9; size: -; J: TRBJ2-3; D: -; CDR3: CASSLRPEDTQYF; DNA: TGTGCCAGCAGCTTACGCCCGGAGGATACGCAGTATTTT
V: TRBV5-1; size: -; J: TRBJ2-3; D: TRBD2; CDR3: CASSLEAGGDTQYF; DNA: TGCGCCAGCAGCTTGGAAGCGGGGGGAGATACGCAGTATTTT
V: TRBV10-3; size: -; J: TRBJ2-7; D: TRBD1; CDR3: CAISESGTGTYEQYF; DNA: TGTGCCATCAGTGAGTCCGGGACAGGGACCTACGAGCAGTACTTC
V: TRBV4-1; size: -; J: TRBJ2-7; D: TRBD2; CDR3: CASSQVHGLEYEQYF; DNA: TGCGCCAGCAGCCAAGTGCACGGACTAGAGTACGAGCAGTACTTC
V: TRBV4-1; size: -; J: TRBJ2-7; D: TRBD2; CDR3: CASSQDRASGAFSYEQYF; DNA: TGCGCCAGCAGCCAAGATAGGGCTAGCGGGGCCTTCTCCTACGAGCAGTACTTC
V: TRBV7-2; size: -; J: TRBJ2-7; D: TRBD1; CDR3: CASSPTTGQGSIFYEQYF; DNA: TGTGCCAGCAGCCCAACAACGGGACAGGGCTCCATTTTCTACGAGCAGTACTTC
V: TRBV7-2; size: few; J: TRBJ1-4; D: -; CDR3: CASSRSQGSNEKLFF; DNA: TGTGCCAGCAGCCGGTCACAGGGATCTAATGAAAAACTGTTTTTT
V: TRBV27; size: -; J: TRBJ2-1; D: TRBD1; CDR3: CASSAPGTGGIYEQFF; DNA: TGTGCCAGCAGTGCCCCCGGGACAGGGGGGATTTATGAGCAGTTCTTC
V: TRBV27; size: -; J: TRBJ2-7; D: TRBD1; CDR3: CASSEDRTGREQYF; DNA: TGTGCCAGCAGTGAGGATCGGACAGGGCGCGAGCAGTACTTC
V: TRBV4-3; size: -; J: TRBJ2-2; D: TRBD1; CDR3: CASSQSGTGTTGELFF; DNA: TGCGCCAGCAGCCAGTCCGGGACAGGGACCACCGGGGAGCTGTTTTTT
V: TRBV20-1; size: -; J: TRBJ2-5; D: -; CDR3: CSAPGQETQYF; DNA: TGCAGTGCCCCGGGCCAAGAGACCCAGTACTTC
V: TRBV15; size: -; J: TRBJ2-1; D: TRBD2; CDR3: CATSTGLAGENEQFF; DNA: TGTGCCACCAGCACGGGACTAGCGGGGGAGAATGAGCAGTTCTTC
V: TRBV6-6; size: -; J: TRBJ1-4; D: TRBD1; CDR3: CASSRDRGLGNEKLFF; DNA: TGTGCCAGCAGCCGCGACAGGGGGCTAGGCAATGAAAAACTGTTTTTT
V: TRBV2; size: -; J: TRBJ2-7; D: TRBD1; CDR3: CASTERGTGSYEIYF; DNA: TGTGCCAGCACCGAACGGGGGACAGGGTCGTACGAGATATACTTC
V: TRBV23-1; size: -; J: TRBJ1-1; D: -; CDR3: CASSQSWPNTEAFF; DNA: TGCGCCAGCAGTCAATCTTGGCCGAACACTGAAGCTTTCTTT
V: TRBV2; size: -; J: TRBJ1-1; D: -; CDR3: CASSEAGNGVEAFF; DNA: TGTGCCAGCAGTGAAGCAGGAAACGGGGTCGAAGCTTTCTTT
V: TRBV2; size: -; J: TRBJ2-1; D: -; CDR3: CASSDLSRGLFF; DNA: TGTGCCAGCAGTGATTTGTCTAGAGGTTTGTTCTTC
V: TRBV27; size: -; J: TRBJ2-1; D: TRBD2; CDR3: CASSSILAGGGSSYNEQFF; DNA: TGTGCCAGCAGTTCCATTCTAGCGGGGGGCGGGAGCTCCTACAATGAGCAGTTCTTC
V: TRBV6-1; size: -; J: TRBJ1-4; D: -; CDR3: CASSARQGRQGEKLFF; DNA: TGTGCCAGCAGTGCTCGTCAGGGGCGCCAGGGCGAAAAACTGTTTTTT
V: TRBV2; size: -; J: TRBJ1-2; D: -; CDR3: CASRKGGEGYGYTF; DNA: TGTGCCAGCCGCAAGGGCGGGGAAGGCTATGGCTACACCTTC
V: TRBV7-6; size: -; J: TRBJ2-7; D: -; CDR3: CASSLSPRYEQYF; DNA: TGTGCCAGCAGCTTATCACCCAGATACGAGCAGTACTTC
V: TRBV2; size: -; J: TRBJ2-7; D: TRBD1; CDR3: CANAPGTGLYEQYF; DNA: TGTGCCAACGCACCCGGGACAGGTCTCTACGAGCAGTACTTC
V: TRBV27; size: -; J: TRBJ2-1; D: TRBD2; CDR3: CASSPRGAYNEQFF; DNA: TGTGCCAGCAGTCCCCGGGGGGCCTACAATGAGCAGTTCTTC